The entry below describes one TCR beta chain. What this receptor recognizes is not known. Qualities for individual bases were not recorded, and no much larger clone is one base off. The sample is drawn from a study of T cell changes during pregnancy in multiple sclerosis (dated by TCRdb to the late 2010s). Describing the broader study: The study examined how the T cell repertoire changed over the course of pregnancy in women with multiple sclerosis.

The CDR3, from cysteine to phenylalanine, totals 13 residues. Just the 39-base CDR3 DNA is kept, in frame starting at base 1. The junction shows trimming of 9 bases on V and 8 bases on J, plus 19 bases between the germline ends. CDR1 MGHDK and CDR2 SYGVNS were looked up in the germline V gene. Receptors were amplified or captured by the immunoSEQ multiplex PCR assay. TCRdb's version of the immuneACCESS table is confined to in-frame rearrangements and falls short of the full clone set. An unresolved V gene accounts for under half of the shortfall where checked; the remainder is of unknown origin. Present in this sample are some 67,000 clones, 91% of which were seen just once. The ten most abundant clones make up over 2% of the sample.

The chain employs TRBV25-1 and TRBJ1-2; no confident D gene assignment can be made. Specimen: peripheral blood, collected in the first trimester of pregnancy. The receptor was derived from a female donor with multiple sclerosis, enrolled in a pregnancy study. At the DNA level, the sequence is TGTGCCAGTAGGCCCGCGGCGGTAGAAGGCTACACCTTC. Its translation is CASRPAAVEGYTF.